Below, 11 T cell receptor beta chains from the same sample are listed, as sequenced in a study of cytomegalovirus exposure and HLA in healthy donors. It was with 60 Vbeta and 13 Jbeta primers that the PCR ran. This table comes from immunoSEQ multiplex PCR, and its TCRdb copy is limited to in-frame clones, with some not included. The sample contains around 210,000 clones, approximately 78% of which appear only once. The sample comprised PBMCs. Every receptor here comes from a boy younger than 18 in good health and CMV-seronegative.

The V and J genes are TRBV7-8 and TRBJ2-7; 9 bases align to TRBD2. The CDR3 has 14 amino acids. Germline CDR1 and CDR2: SGHVS and FQNEAQ. Unmatched junction bases numbered 11, after V lost 9 bases and J lost 5 bases. The CDR3 DNA reads TGTGCCAGTAAACCGGGACTAGCTTCCCACGAGCAGTACTTC. Its protein is CASKPGLASHEQYF.

The chain joins TRBV30 to TRBJ1-5; 8 positions match TRBD1. J lost 3 bases, V lost 2 bases, and 3 bases had no gene match. CDR3 length: 14 amino acids. Looked up from germline, CDR1 is GTSNPN and CDR2 is SVGIG (reference sequence). The CDR3 nucleotides are TGTGCCTGGAGTTTGGGACAGGACAATCAGCCCCAGCATTTT. It codes for CAWSLGQDNQPQHF.

In this sample, this clone turned up a few times. The same CDR3 also results from other DNA sequences found in this sample. This sequence joins TRBV6-5 and TRBJ1-3, with D unresolved. The V and J ends lost 6 bases and 1 base respectively, with 10 bases between them. The germline V gene has CDR1 MNHEY and CDR2 SVGAGI. CDR3 length equals 14 residues. The CDR3 DNA is TGTGCCAGCAGCTACGGGCATTCTGGAAACACCATATATTTT. Encoded protein: CASSYGHSGNTIYF.

The chain recombines TRBV9 with TRBJ2-2; D perhaps matches TRBD1 (6 bases). The CDR3 is made up of 14 amino acids. V shed 7 bases and J shed 7 bases, with 17 bases lying between them. Germline loops: CDR1 SGDLS, CDR2 YYNGEE. CDR3 bases: TGTGCCAGCGGACCTAGGGGGATTTTCGGGGAGCTGTTTTTT. This encodes CASGPRGIFGELFF.

This clone was picked up one time. The chain carries TRBV11-2 and TRBJ2-7; 11 bases align to TRBD2. Germline-derived CDR1 and CDR2 are SGHAT and FQNNGV. V trimming: 4 bases; J trimming: 0 bases; junction bases outside the gene matches: 2. This CDR3 region has 15 residues. CDR3 bases: TGTGCCAGCAGCTCGACTAGCGGGACCTCCTACGAGCAGTACTTC. This sequence encodes CASSSTSGTSYEQYF. Looking up the rest from reference TRBV11-2 and TRBJ2-7 gives the full variable domain: EAGVAQSPRYKIIEKRQSVAFWCNPISGHATLYWYQQILGQGPKLLIQFQNNGVVDDSQLPKDRFSAERLKGVDSTLKIQPAKLEDSAVYLCASSSTSGTSYEQYFGPGTRLTVT.

CDR3 loop: CASSSFQGRETQYF. The CDR3 DNA reads TGTGCCAGCAGCTCATTTCAGGGGAGAGAGACCCAGTACTTC. The genes are TRBV11-2 and TRBJ2-5; tentatively, D is TRBD1 (6 bases). The CDR3 has 14 amino acids. The germline gives CDR1 SGHAT, CDR2 FQNNGV. Between the trimmed V and J ends, which lost 4 bases and 4 bases, there was a span of 13 bases.

The rearrangement uses TRBV6-5 and TRBJ1-2; no clear D gene. The germline V gene encodes CDR1 MNHEY and CDR2 SVGAGI. V lost 2 bases, J lost 7 bases, and 14 bases lay in between. The CDR3 is 14 amino acids. CDR3 protein: CASSYHPGVTGYTF. CDR3 nucleotide sequence: TGTGCCAGCAGTTACCACCCCGGGGTTACTGGCTACACCTTC.

The V gene is TRBV30, the J gene TRBJ2-1, with TRBD1 matching 7 bases. With V trimmed by 0 bases and J by 8 bases, 10 bases remained unmatched. The CDR3 covers 15 residues. CDR1 is GTSNPN and CDR2 is SVGIG in the germline V gene (reference sequence). The CDR3 nucleotides are TGTGCCTGGAGTGTATGGGACAGACTTGTCGATGAGCAGTTCTTC. Translating gives CAWSVWDRLVDEQFF. Drawing the rest from reference TRBV30 and TRBJ2-1, the complete variable domain is SQTIHQWPATLVQPVGSPLSLECTVEGTSNPNLYWYRQAAGRGLQLLFYSVGIGQISSEVPQNLSASRPQDRQFILSSKKLLLSDSGFYLCAWSVWDRLVDEQFFGPGTRLTVL.

A remark on this clone: Distinct nucleotide sequences in the sample also encode this CDR3. V gene TRBV6-5 combines with J gene TRBJ1-5; D perhaps matches TRBD1 (6 bases). V was pared by 2 bases and J by 1 base, with 9 bases between. CDR1 MNHEY and CDR2 SVGAGI come from the germline V gene. The CDR3 runs 15 residues. The CDR3 protein is CASSYSRGSNQPQHF. CDR3 DNA sequence: TGTGCCAGCAGTTACAGCAGGGGAAGCAATCAGCCCCAGCATTTT.

The chain couples TRBV7-9 to TRBJ2-7; weak D call: TRBD2 (5 bases). V dropped 3 bases and J dropped 6 bases, with 12 bases sitting between them. From germline, CDR1 is SEHNR and CDR2 FQNEAQ (reference sequence). The CDR3 extends over 13 amino acids. CDR3 in DNA: TGTGCCAGCAGCTTTACCGGGGTAGCCGAGCAGTACTTC. This gives the protein CASSFTGVAEQYF.

CDR3 residues: CSVEYRGTGELFF. As DNA, the CDR3 is TGCAGCGTTGAATACAGGGGCACCGGGGAGCTGTTTTTT. The chain carries TRBV29-1 and TRBJ2-2; TRBD1 matches at 7 bases. With V trimmed by 2 bases and J by 4 bases, 1 base remained unmatched. There are 13 residues in the CDR3. Germline values: CDR1 SQVTM, CDR2 ANQGSEA.